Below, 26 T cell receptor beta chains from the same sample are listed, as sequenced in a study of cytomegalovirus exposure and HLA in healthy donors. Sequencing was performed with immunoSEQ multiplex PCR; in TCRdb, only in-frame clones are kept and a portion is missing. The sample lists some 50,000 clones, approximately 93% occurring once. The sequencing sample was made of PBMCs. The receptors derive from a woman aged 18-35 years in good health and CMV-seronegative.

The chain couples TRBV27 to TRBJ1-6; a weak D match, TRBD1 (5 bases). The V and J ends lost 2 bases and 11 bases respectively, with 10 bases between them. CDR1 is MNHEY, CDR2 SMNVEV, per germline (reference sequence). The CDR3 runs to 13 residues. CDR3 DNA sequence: TGTGCCAGCAGTTTACTTCAGGGCGCACCCCTCCACTTT. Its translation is CASSLLQGAPLHF.

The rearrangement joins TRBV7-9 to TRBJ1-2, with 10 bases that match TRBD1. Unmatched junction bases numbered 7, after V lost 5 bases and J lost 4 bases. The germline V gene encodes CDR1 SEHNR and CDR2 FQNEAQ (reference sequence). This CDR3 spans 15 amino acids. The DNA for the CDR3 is TGTGCCAGCAGCCCGGACAGGGGGGTCGGCTATGGCTACACCTTC. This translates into CASSPDRGVGYGYTF.

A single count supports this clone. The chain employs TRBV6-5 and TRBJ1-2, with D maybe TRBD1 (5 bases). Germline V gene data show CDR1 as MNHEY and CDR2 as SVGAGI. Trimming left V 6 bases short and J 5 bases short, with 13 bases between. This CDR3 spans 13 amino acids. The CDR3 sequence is CASSRRQQYGYTF. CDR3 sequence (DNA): TGTGCCAGCAGCCGCAGACAGCAGTATGGCTACACCTTC.

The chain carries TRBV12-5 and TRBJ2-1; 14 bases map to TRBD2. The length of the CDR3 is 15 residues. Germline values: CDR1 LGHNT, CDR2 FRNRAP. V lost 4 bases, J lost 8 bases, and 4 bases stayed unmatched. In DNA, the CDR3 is TGTGCTAGTGGTTACCGACTAGCGGGAGGGGATGAGCAGTTCTTC. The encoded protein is CASGYRLAGGDEQFF.

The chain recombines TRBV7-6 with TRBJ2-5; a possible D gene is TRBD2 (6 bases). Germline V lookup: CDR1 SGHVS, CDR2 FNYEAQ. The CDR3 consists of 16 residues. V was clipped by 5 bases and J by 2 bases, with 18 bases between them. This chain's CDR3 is CASSPMGGIGQETQYF. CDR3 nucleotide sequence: TGTGCCAGCAGCCCCATGGGCGGGATAGGACAAGAGACCCAGTACTTC.

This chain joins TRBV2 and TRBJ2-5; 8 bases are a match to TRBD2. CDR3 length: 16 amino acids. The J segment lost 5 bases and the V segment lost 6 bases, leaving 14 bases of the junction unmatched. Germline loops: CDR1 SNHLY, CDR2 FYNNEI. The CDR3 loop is CASRVRGGHQSETQYF. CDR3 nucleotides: TGTGCCAGCAGGGTTCGGGGGGGCCATCAGTCCGAGACCCAGTACTTC.

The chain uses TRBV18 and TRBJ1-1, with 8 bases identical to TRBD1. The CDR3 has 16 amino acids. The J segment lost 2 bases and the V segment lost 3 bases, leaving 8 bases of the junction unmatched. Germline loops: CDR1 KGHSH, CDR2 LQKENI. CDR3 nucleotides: TGTGCCAGCTCACCCTCCGAGGACAGGGTAAACACTGAAGCTTTCTTT. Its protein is CASSPSEDRVNTEAFF.

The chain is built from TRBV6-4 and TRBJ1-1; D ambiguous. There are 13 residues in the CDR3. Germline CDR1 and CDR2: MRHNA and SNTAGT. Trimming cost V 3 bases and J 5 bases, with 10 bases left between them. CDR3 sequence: CASSDRGQTEAFF. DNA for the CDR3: TGTGCCAGCAGTGATCGAGGCCAAACTGAAGCTTTCTTT.

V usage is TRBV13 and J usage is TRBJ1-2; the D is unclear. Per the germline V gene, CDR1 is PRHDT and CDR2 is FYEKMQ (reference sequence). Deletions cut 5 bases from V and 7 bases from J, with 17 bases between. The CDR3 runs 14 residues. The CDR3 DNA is TGTGCCAGCAGCCGAACGGGGATGGGCCTTGGCTACACCTTC. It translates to CASSRTGMGLGYTF. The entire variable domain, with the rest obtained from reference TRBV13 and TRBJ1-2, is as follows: AAGVIQSPRHLIKEKRETATLKCYPIPRHDTVYWYQQGPGQDPQFLISFYEKMQSDKGSIPDRFSAQQFSDYHSELNMSSLELGDSALYFCASSRTGMGLGYTFGSGTRLTVV.

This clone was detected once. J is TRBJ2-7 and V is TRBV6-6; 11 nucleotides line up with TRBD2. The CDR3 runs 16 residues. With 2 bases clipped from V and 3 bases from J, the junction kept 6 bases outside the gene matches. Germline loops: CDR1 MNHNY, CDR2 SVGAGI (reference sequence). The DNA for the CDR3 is TGTGCCAGCAGTTACACGGGACTAGCGGCCTACTACGAGCAGTACGTC. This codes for CASSYTGLAAYYEQYV.

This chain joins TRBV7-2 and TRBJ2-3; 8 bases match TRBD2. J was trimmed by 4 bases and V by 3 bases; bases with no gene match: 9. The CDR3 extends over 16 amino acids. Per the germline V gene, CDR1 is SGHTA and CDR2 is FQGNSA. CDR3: CASSFPPGGRPDTQYF. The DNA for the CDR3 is TGTGCCAGCAGCTTCCCTCCGGGGGGGCGGCCAGATACGCAGTATTTT.

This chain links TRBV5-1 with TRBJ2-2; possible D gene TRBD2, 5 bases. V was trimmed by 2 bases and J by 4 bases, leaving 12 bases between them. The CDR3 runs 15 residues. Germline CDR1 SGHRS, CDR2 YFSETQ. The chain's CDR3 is CASSFGRAGTGELFF. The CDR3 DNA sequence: TGCGCCAGCAGCTTCGGAAGGGCGGGCACCGGGGAGCTGTTTTTT. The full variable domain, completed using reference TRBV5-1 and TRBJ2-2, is KAGVTQTPRYLIKTRGQQVTLSCSPISGHRSVSWYQQTPGQGLQFLFEYFSETQRNKGNFPGRFSGRQFSNSRSEMNVSTLELGDSALYLCASSFGRAGTGELFFGEGSRLTVL.

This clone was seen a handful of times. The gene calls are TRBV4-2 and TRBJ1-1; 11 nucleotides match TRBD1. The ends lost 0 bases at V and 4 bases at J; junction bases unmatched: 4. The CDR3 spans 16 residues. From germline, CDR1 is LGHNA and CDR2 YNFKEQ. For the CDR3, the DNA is TGTGCCAGCAGCCAAGATCGGGGGACAGGGGGCACTGAAGCTTTCTTT. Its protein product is CASSQDRGTGGTEAFF.

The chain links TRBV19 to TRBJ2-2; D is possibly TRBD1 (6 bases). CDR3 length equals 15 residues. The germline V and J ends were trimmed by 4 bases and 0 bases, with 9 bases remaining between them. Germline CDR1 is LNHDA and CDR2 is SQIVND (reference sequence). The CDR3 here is CASSRDNSNTGELFF. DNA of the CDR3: TGTGCCAGTAGTAGGGACAATTCGAACACCGGGGAGCTGTTTTTT.

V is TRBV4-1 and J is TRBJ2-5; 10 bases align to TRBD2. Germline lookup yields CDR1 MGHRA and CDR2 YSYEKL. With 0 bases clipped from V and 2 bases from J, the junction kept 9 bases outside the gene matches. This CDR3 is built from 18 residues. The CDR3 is CASSQEGRTSGYQETQYF. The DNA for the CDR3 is TGCGCCAGCAGCCAAGAAGGTAGGACTAGCGGATATCAAGAGACCCAGTACTTC.

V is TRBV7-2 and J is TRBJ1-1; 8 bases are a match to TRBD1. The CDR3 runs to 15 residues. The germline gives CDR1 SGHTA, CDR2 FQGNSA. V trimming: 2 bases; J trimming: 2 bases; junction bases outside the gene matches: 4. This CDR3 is CASSLYRGTNTEAFF. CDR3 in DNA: TGTGCCAGCAGCTTATACAGGGGGACTAACACTGAAGCTTTCTTT.

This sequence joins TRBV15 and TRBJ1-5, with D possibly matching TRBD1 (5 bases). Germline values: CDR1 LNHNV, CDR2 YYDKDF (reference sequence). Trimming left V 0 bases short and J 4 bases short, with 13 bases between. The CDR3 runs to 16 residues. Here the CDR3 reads CATSRDNSAGNQPQHF. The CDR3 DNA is TGTGCCACCAGCAGAGATAATTCGGCAGGGAATCAGCCCCAGCATTTT.

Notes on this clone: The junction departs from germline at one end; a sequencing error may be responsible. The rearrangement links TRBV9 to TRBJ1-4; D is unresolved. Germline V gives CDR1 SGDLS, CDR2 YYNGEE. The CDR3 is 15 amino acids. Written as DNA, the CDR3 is TGTGCCAGTAGCGGCAGTTGGGCATCGAATGAAAAACTGTTTTTT. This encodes CASSGSWASNEKLFF.

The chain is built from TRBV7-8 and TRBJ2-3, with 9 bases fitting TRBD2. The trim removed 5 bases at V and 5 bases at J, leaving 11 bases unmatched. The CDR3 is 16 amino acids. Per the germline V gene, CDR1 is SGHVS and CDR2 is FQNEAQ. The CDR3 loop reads CASSIGTSSILDTQYF. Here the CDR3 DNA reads TGTGCCAGCAGCATCGGGACTAGCAGCATATTAGATACGCAGTATTTT.

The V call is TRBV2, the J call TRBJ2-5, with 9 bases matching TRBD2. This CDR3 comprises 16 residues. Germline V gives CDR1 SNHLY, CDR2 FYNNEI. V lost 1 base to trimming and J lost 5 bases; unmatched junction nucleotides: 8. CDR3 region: CASSEEGLAGRETQYF. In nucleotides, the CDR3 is TGTGCCAGCAGTGAAGAGGGTCTAGCGGGACGGGAGACCCAGTACTTC.

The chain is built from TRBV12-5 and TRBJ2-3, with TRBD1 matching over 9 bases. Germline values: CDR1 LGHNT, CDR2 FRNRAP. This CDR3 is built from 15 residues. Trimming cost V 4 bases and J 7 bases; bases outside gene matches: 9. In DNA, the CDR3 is TGTGCTAGTGGTTCCCCGGACAGGGGCCCTAATACGCAGTATTTT. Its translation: CASGSPDRGPNTQYF.

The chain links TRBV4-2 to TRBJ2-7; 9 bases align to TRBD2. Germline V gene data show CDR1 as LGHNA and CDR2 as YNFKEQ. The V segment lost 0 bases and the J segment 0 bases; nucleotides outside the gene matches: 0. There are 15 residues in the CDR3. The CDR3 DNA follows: TGTGCCAGCAGCCAAGAGACTAGCGGCTCCTACGAGCAGTACTTC. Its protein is CASSQETSGSYEQYF.

CDR3 protein: CATSDTTSGRIHEQFF. In DNA form, the CDR3 reads TGTGCCACCAGCGACACGACTAGCGGGAGGATTCATGAGCAGTTCTTC. The chain has TRBV15 and TRBJ2-1, with 13 bases lining up with TRBD2. This CDR3 contains 16 residues. CDR1 is LNHNV and CDR2 is YYDKDF in the germline V gene (reference sequence). V trimming: 5 bases; J trimming: 8 bases; junction bases outside the gene matches: 9.

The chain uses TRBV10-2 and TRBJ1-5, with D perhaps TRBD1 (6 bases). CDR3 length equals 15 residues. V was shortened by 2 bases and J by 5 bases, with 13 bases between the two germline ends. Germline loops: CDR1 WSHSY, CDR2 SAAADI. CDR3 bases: TGCGCCAGCAGTGAGACTACAGGGACGCATCAGCCCCAGCATTTT. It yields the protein CASSETTGTHQPQHF.

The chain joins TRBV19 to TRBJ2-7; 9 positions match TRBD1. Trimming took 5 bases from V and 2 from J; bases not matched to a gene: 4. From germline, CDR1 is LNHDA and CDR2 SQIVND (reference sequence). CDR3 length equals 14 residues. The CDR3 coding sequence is TGTGCCAGTAGTTCCGGGACAGGGACCTACGAGCAGTACTTC. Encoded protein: CASSSGTGTYEQYF.

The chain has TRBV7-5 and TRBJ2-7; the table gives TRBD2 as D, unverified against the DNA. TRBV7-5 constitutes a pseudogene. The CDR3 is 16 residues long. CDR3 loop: CVRSLPGVADSYEQYF. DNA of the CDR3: TGTGTCAGAAGCTTACCCGGGGTAGCGGACTCCTACGAGCAGTACTTC.